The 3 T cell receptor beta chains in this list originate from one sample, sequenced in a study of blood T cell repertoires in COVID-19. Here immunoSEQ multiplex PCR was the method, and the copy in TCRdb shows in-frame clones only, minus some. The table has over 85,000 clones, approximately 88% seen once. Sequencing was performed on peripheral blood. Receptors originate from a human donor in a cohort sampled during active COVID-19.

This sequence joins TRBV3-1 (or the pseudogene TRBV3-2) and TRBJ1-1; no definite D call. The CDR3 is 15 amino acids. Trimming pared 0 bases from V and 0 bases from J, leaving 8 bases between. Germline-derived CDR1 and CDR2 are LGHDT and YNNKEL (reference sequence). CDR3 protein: CASSQERQMNTEAFF. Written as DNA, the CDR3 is TGTGCCAGCAGCCAAGAGCGGCAGATGAACACTGAAGCTTTCTTT.

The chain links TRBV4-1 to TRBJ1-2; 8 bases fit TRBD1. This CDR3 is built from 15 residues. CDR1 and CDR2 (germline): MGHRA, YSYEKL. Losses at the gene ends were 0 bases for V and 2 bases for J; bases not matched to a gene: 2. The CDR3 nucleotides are TGCGCCAGCAGCCAAGAATGGACAGGGAACTATGGCTACACCTTC. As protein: CASSQEWTGNYGYTF.

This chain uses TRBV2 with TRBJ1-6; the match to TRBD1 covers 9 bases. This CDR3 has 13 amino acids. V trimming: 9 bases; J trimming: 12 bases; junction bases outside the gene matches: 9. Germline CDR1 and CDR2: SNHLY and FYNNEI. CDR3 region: CASQEDRGVPLHF. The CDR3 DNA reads TGTGCCAGTCAAGAGGACAGGGGAGTACCCCTCCACTTT.